These 11 T cell receptor beta chains were sequenced from one sample in a study of graft-versus-host responses after intestinal transplantation. Clones were read by immunoSEQ multiplex PCR, and TCRdb kept only the in-frame ones, dropping some. Of around 92,000 clones in the sample, roughly 86% are singletons; the top ten hold under 1.5%. Sample: PBMCs, taken 255 days after intestinal transplant. The receptors were sampled from a human patient who received an intestinal transplant, so some T cells may come from the graft donor.

This clone came up once. The chain links TRBV28 to TRBJ2-7, with 10 bases that match TRBD1. This CDR3 comprises 16 residues. The V gene end was trimmed by 5 bases and the J gene end by 4 bases; junction bases not matched to a gene: 11. Germline V gives CDR1 MDHEN, CDR2 SYDVKM. The DNA for the CDR3 is TGTGCCAGCAGTCCCTCGGGACAGGGGAGGGGGTACGAGCAGTACTTC. Protein sequence: CASSPSGQGRGYEQYF.

The gene calls are TRBV5-1 and TRBJ2-2; D possibly matches TRBD1 or TRBD2 (5 bases each). This CDR3 contains 16 residues. CDR1 and CDR2 (germline): SGHRS, YFSETQ. V lost 7 bases to trimming and J lost 1 base, with 17 bases between them. The chain's CDR3 is CASRDRMTENTGELFF. As DNA, the CDR3 is TGCGCCAGCCGGGACCGAATGACGGAGAACACCGGGGAGCTGTTTTTT.

The chain joins TRBV5-1 to TRBJ2-7; unclear D gene. The CDR3 spans 12 residues. V lost 1 base and J 6 bases, leaving 8 bases between the germline ends. Germline V gene sequence: CDR1 SGHRS, CDR2 YFSETQ. The CDR3 DNA reads as TGCGCCAGCAGCTTGAATTCACGCGAGCAGTACTTC. It translates to CASSLNSREQYF.

The J gene is TRBJ1-2, the V gene TRBV6-5; no firm D call. V shed 0 bases and J shed 4 bases, with 12 bases lying between them. The CDR3 extends over 15 amino acids. Germline CDR1 reads MNHEY; CDR2 reads SVGAGI. CDR3: CASSYSGSRTYGYTF. The CDR3 bases are TGTGCCAGCAGTTACTCGGGATCCAGGACCTATGGCTACACCTTC.

The chain carries TRBV10-2 and TRBJ2-1, with no clear D. Deletions cut 7 bases from V and 0 bases from J, with 16 bases between. Germline V gene sequence: CDR1 WSHSY, CDR2 SAAADI. CDR3 length equals 16 residues. CDR3 loop: CASTGPDKGSYNEQFF. CDR3 DNA: TGCGCCAGCACCGGTCCCGACAAGGGCTCCTACAATGAGCAGTTCTTC.

The genes are TRBV5-1 and TRBJ1-4, with D hard to call. Germline CDR1 SGHRS, CDR2 YFSETQ. This CDR3 is built from 15 residues. V shed 1 base and J shed 3 bases, with 10 bases lying between them. The CDR3 loop reads CASSLFVDPNEKLFF. For the CDR3, the DNA is TGCGCCAGCAGCTTGTTTGTGGATCCTAATGAAAAACTGTTTTTT.

The rearrangement links TRBV2 to TRBJ2-3; 8 nucleotides align to TRBD2. Trimming at V came to 6 bases and at J to 8 bases, leaving 4 bases not matched to a gene. CDR1 and CDR2 (germline): SNHLY, FYNNEI. The CDR3 totals 12 residues. The CDR3 nucleotides are TGTGCCAGCAGGGGAGCGGGAGTTACGCAGTATTTT. The encoded protein is CASRGAGVTQYF.

The gene calls are TRBV6-5 and TRBJ1-5; possible D gene TRBD1, 5 bases. The CDR3 has 13 amino acids. Germline CDR1 MNHEY, CDR2 SVGAGI. V lost 6 bases and J 6 bases, leaving 12 bases between the germline ends. The CDR3 region is CASSSAGGQPQHF. CDR3 DNA sequence: TGTGCCAGCAGCTCGGCGGGGGGTCAGCCCCAGCATTTT.

V gene TRBV5-4 combines with J gene TRBJ1-4, with D unresolved. This CDR3 is 14 amino acids long. V was trimmed by 7 bases and J by 0 bases, leaving 10 bases between them. The germline gives CDR1 SGHNT, CDR2 YYREEE (reference sequence). The CDR3 reads CASARSATNEKLFF. CDR3 sequence (DNA): TGTGCCAGCGCTCGGAGCGCAACTAATGAAAAACTGTTTTTT.

The chain uses TRBV6-5 and TRBJ2-3, with 7 bases fitting TRBD2. Germline-derived CDR1 and CDR2 are MNHEY and SVGAGI. Germline trimming cut 8 bases from V and 4 bases from J; bases unmatched to any gene: 6. The CDR3 totals 13 residues. CDR3 in DNA: TGTGCCAGCGGCGCGGGAGCAGCAGATACGCAGTATTTT. Protein: CASGAGAADTQYF.

CDR3 amino acids: CASSGGTGYEQYF. DNA of the CDR3: TGTGCCAGCAGTGGGGGGACAGGATACGAGCAGTACTTC. The genes are TRBV27 and TRBJ2-7, with TRBD1 matching over 8 bases. The CDR3 runs to 13 residues. Losses at the gene ends were 5 bases for V and 4 bases for J; bases not matched to a gene: 4. In germline, CDR1 is MNHEY, CDR2 SMNVEV (reference sequence).